Listed below are T cell receptor beta chains from one sample, sequenced in a study of CD8 T cells in ankylosing spondylitis. Each CDR3 protein is one row after TCRdb ran MiXCR on the 5' RACE reads. The sample yields 500,000 or so distinct CDR3 sequences, 5.3% seen once. The sequencing input was blood, either unsorted or a sorted T cell fraction (not recorded which). All receptors derive from a male donor with ankylosing spondylitis. The CDR3 runs from the conserved cysteine through the conserved F or W. Fields, in order: V gene, clone size, J gene, CDR3 protein. Size is stated for part of the rows, as once, few or many counts, or as a class when the clone is expanded.

v_call: TRBV5-1
clone_size: many
j_call: TRBJ2-1
cdr3_aa: CASSLAGGRTRQRSSYNEQFF

v_call: TRBV18
clone_size: many
j_call: TRBJ1-6
cdr3_aa: CASSPRDRGFDSPLHF

v_call: TRBV4-2
clone_size: many
j_call: TRBJ2-5
cdr3_aa: CASSLGGGGGLKTQYF

v_call: TRBV5-1
clone_size: many
j_call: TRBJ2-1
cdr3_aa: CASGSAGATYNEQFF

v_call: TRBV27
clone_size: many
j_call: TRBJ1-1
cdr3_aa: CASSLNRNLNTEAFF

v_call: TRBV7-2
clone_size: many
j_call: TRBJ2-3
cdr3_aa: CASSLPRDIPTDTQYF

v_call: TRBV18
clone_size: many
j_call: TRBJ2-7
cdr3_aa: CASSPGLGEQYF

v_call: TRBV7-2
clone_size: few
j_call: TRBJ2-5
cdr3_aa: CASSLEFSEETQYF

v_call: TRBV4-2
clone_size: many
j_call: TRBJ2-3
cdr3_aa: CASSQDRIGALQFTQYF

v_call: TRBV20-1
clone_size: many
j_call: TRBJ2-3
cdr3_aa: CSASNPWGVSGSKDTQYF

v_call: TRBV27
clone_size: many
j_call: TRBJ1-2
cdr3_aa: CASSLKPTFGYTF

v_call: TRBV7-9
clone_size: -
j_call: TRBJ2-7
cdr3_aa: CASSARASEQYF

v_call: TRBV20-1
clone_size: -
j_call: TRBJ2-1
cdr3_aa: CSARERGTHYNEQFF

v_call: TRBV27
clone_size: many
j_call: TRBJ1-5
cdr3_aa: CASSPHGQGSNQPQHF

v_call: TRBV5-1
clone_size: many
j_call: TRBJ2-1
cdr3_aa: CASSSGRGAYNEQFF

v_call: TRBV18
clone_size: many
j_call: TRBJ2-1
cdr3_aa: CASSPTGNEQFF

v_call: TRBV4-1
clone_size: few
j_call: TRBJ2-4
cdr3_aa: CASSHGQVNQNIQYF

v_call: TRBV28
clone_size: many
j_call: TRBJ2-1
cdr3_aa: CASRRLAGGFYNEQFF

v_call: TRBV12-3/TRBV12-4
clone_size: many
j_call: TRBJ1-1
cdr3_aa: CASSLSARATEAFF